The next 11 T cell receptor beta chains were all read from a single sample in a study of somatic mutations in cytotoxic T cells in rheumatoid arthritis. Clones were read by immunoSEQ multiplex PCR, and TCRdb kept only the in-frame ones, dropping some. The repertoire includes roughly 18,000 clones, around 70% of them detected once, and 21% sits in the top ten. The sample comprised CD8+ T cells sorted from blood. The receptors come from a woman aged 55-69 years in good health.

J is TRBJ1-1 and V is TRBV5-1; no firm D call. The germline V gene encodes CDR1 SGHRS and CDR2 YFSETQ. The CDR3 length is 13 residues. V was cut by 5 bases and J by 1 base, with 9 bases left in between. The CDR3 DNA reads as TGCGCCAGCAGATACGAAAGGAACACTGAAGCTTTCTTT. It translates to CASRYERNTEAFF.

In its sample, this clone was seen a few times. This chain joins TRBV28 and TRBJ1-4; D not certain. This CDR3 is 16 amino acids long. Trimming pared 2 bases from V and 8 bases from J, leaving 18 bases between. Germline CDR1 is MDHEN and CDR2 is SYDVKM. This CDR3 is CASSLEPIDNREKLFF. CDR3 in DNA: TGTGCCAGCAGTTTAGAGCCGATAGACAATCGGGAAAAACTGTTTTTT.

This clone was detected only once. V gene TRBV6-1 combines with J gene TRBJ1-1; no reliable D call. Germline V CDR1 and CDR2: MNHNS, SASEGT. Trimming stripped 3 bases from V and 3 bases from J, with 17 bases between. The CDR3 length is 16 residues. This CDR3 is CASSDWAGPPDTEAFF. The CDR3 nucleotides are TGTGCCAGCAGTGATTGGGCAGGTCCCCCAGACACTGAAGCTTTCTTT.

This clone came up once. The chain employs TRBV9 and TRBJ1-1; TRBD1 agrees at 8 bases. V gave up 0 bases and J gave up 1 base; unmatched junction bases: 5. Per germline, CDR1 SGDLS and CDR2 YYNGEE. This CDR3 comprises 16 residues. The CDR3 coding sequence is TGTGCCAGCAGCGTAGTGGCAGGGGGCGGGAACACTGAAGCTTTCTTT. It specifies CASSVVAGGGNTEAFF.

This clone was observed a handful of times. The CDR3 sequence is CASSPDLGAYEQYF. CDR3 nucleotide sequence: TGTGCCAGCAGCCCGGACCTAGGGGCCTACGAGCAGTACTTC. The rearrangement joins TRBV27 to TRBJ2-7; D may be TRBD1 (5 bases). The CDR3 spans 14 residues. Germline V gene sequence: CDR1 MNHEY, CDR2 SMNVEV (reference sequence). V lost 6 bases, J lost 2 bases, and 14 bases lay in between.

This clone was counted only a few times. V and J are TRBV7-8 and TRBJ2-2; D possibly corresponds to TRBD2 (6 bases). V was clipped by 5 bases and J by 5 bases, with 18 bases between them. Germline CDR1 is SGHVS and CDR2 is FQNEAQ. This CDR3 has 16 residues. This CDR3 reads CASSPGSGRRTGELFF. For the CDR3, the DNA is TGTGCCAGCAGCCCCGGTTCGGGGAGGAGAACCGGGGAGCTGTTTTTT.

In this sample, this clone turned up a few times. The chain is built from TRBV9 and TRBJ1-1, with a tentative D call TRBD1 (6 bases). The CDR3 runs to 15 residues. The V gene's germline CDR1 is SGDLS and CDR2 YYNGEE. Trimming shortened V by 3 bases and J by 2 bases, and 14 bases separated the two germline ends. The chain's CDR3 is CASSEGGRVNTEAFF. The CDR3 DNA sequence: TGTGCCAGCAGCGAGGGGGGCAGAGTTAACACTGAAGCTTTCTTT. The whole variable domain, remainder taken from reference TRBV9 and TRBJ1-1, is DSGVTQTPKHLITATGQRVTLRCSPRSGDLSVYWYQQSLDQGLQFLIQYYNGEERAKGNILERFSAQQFPDLHSELNLSSLELGDSALYFCASSEGGRVNTEAFFGQGTRLTVV.

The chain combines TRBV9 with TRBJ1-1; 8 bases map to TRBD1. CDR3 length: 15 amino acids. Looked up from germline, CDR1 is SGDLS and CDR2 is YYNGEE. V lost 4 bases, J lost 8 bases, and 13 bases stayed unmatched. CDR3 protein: CASSLKDRAGLEAFF. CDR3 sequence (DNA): TGTGCCAGCAGCCTAAAGGACAGGGCGGGATTGGAAGCTTTCTTT. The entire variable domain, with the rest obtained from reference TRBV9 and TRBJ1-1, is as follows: DSGVTQTPKHLITATGQRVTLRCSPRSGDLSVYWYQQSLDQGLQFLIQYYNGEERAKGNILERFSAQQFPDLHSELNLSSLELGDSALYFCASSLKDRAGLEAFFGQGTRLTVV.

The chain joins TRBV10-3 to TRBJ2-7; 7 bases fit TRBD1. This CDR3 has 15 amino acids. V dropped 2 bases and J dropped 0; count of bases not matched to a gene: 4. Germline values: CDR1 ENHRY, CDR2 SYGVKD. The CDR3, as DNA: TGTGCCATCAGTGAGGAGGGACAGATCTCCTACGAGCAGTACTTC. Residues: CAISEEGQISYEQYF.

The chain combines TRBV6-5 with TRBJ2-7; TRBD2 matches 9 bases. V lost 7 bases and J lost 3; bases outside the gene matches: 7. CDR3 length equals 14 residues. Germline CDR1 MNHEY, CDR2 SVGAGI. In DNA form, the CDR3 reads TGTGCCAGCACCGCGGGGGGGGACTACTACGAGCAGTACTTC. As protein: CASTAGGDYYEQYF.

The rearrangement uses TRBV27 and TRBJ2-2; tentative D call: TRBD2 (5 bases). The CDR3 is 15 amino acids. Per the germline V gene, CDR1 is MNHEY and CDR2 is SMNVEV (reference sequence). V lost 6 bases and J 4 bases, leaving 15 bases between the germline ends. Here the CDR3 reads CASSLTGWATGELFF. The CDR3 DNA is TGTGCCAGCAGCTTGACGGGGTGGGCCACCGGGGAGCTGTTTTTT.